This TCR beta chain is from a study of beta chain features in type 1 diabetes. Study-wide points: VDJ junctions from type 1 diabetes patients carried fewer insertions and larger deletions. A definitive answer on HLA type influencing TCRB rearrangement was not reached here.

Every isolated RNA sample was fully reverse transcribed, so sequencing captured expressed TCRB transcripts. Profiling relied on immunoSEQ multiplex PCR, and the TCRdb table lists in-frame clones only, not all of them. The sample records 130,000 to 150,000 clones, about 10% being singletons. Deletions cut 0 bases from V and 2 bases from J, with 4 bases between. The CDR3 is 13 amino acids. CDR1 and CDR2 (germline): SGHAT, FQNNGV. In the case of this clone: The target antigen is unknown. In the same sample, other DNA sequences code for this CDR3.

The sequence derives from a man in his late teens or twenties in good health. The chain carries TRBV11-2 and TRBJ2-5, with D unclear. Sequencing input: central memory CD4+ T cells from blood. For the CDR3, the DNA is TGTGCCAGCAGCTTAGAACGGCAAGAGACCCAGTACTTC. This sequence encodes CASSLERQETQYF.